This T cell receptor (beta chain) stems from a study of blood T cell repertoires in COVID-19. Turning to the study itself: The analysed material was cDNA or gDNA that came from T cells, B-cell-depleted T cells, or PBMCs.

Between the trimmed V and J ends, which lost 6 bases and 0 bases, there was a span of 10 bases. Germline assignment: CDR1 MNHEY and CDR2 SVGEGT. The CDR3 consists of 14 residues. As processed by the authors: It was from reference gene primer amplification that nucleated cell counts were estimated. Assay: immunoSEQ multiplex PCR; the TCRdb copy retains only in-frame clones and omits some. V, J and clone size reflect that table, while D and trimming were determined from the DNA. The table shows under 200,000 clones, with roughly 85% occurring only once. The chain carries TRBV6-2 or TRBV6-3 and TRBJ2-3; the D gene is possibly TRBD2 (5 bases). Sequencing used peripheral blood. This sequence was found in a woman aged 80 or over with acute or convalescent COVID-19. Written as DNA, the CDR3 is TGTGCCAGCAGCGGACTGTTTAGCACAGATACGCAGTATTTT. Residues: CASSGLFSTDTQYF.